Below, 2 T cell receptor beta chains from the same sample are listed, as sequenced in a study of cytomegalovirus exposure and HLA in healthy donors. PCR employed 60 Vbeta and 13 Jbeta primers. The assay was immunoSEQ multiplex PCR, and TCRdb's table has in-frame clones only and misses some. This sample has under 90,000 clones, with approximately 63% found just once. The sequenced material came from PBMCs. These receptors all stem from a woman aged 45-59 years in good health and CMV-seropositive.

This chain uses TRBV5-5 with TRBJ1-4; 8 bases line up with TRBD1. CDR1 is SGHKS, CDR2 YYEKEE, per germline (reference sequence). The CDR3 length is 14 residues. Trimming took 4 bases from V and 4 from J; bases not matched to a gene: 3. In DNA form, the CDR3 reads TGTGCCAGCAGCGCGGACAGGGTTAATGAAAAACTGTTTTTT. Amino acid sequence: CASSADRVNEKLFF.

The rearrangement links TRBV7-9 to TRBJ1-6, with 7 bases that match TRBD1. The length of the CDR3 is 16 residues. Per the germline V gene, CDR1 is SEHNR and CDR2 is FQNEAQ (reference sequence). After removal of 1 base from V and 3 bases from J, the junction contained 3 bases not matched to a gene. DNA for the CDR3: TGTGCCAGCAGCTTAGGAACAGGGGACTATAATTCACCCCTCCACTTT. Its translation: CASSLGTGDYNSPLHF.